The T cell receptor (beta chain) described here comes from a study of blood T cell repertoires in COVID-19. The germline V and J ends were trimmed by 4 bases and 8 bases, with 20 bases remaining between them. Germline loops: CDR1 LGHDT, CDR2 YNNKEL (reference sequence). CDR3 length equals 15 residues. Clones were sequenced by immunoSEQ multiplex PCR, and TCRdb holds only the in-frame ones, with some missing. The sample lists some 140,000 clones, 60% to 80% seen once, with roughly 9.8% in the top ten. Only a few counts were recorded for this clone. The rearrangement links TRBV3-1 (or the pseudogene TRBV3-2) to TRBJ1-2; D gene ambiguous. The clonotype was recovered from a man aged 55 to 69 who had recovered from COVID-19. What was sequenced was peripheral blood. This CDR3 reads CASSPDPWAREGYTF. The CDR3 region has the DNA TGTGCCAGCAGCCCAGATCCATGGGCTCGTGAAGGCTACACCTTC.